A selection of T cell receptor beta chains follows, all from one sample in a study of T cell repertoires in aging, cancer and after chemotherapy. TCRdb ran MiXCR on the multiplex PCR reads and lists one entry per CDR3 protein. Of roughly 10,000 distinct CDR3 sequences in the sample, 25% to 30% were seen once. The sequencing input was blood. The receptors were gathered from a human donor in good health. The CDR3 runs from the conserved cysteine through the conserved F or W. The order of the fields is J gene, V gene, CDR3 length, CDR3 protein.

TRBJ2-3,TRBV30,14,CAWSEGRRGDTQYF
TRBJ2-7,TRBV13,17,CASSFQLGGGVIHEQYF
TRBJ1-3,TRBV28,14,CASQPLTAGNTIYF
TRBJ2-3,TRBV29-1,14,CSVEFPSGTDTQYF
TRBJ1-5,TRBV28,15,CASSLSGLGFQPQHF
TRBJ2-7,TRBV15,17,CATSRETPGTALGEQYF
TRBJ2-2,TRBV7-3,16,CASSSRQGGNTGELFF
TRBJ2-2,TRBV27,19,CASSEWGLAGRRYTGELFF
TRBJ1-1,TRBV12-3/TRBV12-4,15,CASSLILGLETEAFF
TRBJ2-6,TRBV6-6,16,CASTILRTAGANVLTF
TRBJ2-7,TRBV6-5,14,CASSYALREGEQYF
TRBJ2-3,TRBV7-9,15,CASSFGASGADTQYF
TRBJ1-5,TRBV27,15,CASSLFPEGNQPQHF
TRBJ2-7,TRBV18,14,CASSPHGPDYEQYF
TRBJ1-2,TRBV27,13,CASSQGRDYGYTF
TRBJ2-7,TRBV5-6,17,CASSLELTSGFSYEQYF
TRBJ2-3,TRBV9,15,CASSVETSRTDTQYF
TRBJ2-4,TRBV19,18,CASSIDRAGEVTKNIQYF
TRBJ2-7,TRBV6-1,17,CACEPGLAGGGAYEQYF
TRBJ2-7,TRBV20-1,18,CSARPTSGMPLLRYEQYF
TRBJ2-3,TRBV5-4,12,CASSLELDTQYF
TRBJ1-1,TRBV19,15,CASSIGFQGKTEAFF
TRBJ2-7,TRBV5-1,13,CASSPQGGYEQYF
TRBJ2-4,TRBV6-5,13,CASSRDRWNIQYF
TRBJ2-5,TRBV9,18,CASSPEGLSPAGQETQYF
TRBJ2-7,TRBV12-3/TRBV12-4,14,CASSEYLFTYEQYF
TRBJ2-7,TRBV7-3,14,CASSESSGRGEQYF
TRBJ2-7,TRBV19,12,CASSINSYEQYF
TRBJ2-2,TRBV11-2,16,CASSLFAGAGTGELFF